Described below is a single T cell receptor (beta chain) sequence and its context. The antigen is undetermined. The CDR3 sequence is 11 residues long. Germline-derived CDR1 and CDR2 are DFQATT and SNEGSKA (reference sequence). This specimen belongs to a study of T cells in localized non-small cell lung cancer. This table comes from immunoSEQ multiplex PCR, and its TCRdb copy is limited to in-frame clones, with some not included. The data contain about 39,000 clones, about 76% of them seen just once; the ten biggest clones take up approximately 35%. Study-level results: Detection in adjacent lung was observed for a median approximately 53 of the top 100 tumor clones. Tumor samples were not multi-region, leaving intratumor heterogeneity unexcluded. Elevated circulating T cell density in blood was associated with longer overall survival. Of the tissues analyzed, uninvolved adjacent lung showed maximal T cell clonality, greater than tumor.

The specimen was PBMCs, collected before any cancer treatment. This TCR came from a woman aged 40 to 75 with stage II squamous cell lung carcinoma. This sequence joins TRBV20-1 and TRBJ2-3, with D possibly being TRBD2 (5 bases). CDR3: CRGDTTDTQYF. CDR3 DNA sequence: TGCAGGGGAGACACCACAGATACGCAGTATTTT.